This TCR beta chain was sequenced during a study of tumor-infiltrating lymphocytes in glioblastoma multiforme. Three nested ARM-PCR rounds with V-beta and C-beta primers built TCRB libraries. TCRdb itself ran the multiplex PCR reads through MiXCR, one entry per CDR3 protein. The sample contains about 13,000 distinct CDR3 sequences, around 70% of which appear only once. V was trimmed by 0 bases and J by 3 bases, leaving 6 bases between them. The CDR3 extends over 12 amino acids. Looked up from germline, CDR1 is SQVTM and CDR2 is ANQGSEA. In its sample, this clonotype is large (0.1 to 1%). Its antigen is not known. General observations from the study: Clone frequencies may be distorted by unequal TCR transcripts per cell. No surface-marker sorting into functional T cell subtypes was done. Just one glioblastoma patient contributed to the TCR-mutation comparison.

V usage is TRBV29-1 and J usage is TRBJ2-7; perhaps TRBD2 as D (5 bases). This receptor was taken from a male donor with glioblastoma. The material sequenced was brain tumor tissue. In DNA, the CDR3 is TGCAGCGTTGAAGAGACTATCTACGAGCAGTACTTC. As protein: CSVEETIYEQYF.